This paragraph reports one TCR beta chain. The antigen remains undetermined. Looked up from germline, CDR1 is MNHEY and CDR2 is SVGEGT. The CDR3 loop spans 15 amino acids. Trimming cost V 5 bases and J 6 bases, with 17 bases left between them. Libraries were prepared by immunoSEQ multiplex PCR; TCRdb keeps only in-frame clonotypes and omits some of them. The table lists 95,000 to 100,000 clones, more than 70% of them singletons. This sample is drawn from a study of T cell responses to AZD1222 COVID-19 vaccine. General study points: The span of vaccine-associated CD4 TCRs extended across spike, with dominance at 160-218 and 743-854. A mostly white British donor set with more females was recruited, and clonal diversity was possibly underestimated.

The clonotype was recovered from an adult in good health. The chain is built from TRBV6-2 or TRBV6-3 and TRBJ1-5, with D possibly being TRBD1 (6 bases). The sample here was peripheral blood, taken on day 0 of AZD1222 vaccination. The CDR3 DNA is TGTGCCAGCAGTGGGGGGGCAAGATCACGTCAGCCCCAGCATTTT. Its protein product is CASSGGARSRQPQHF.